This TCR beta chain derives from a study of T cell responses to AZD1222 COVID-19 vaccine. Whole-study results and caveats: A mostly white British donor set with more females was recruited, and clonal diversity was possibly underestimated. Spike-specific TCR breadth and depth went up after people got two AZD1222 doses. Baseline testing showed seropositivity in only a handful of AZD1222 recipients.

Comments on this clone: Its target is unknown.

Method: immunoSEQ multiplex PCR; TCRdb's copy keeps in-frame clones and lacks some. The sample shows roughly 150,000 clones, about 85% of them seen only once. Trimming stripped 1 base from V and 2 bases from J, with 6 bases between. The length of the CDR3 is 13 residues. V is TRBV12-3 or TRBV12-4 and J is TRBJ2-7; no firm D call. This TCR was recovered from an adult who had recovered from COVID-19. Here the sequenced sample was peripheral blood, taken after recovery from COVID-19. DNA of the CDR3: TGTGCCAGCAGTTTAGAGAGAGCCTACGAGCAGTACTTC. Protein sequence: CASSLERAYEQYF.